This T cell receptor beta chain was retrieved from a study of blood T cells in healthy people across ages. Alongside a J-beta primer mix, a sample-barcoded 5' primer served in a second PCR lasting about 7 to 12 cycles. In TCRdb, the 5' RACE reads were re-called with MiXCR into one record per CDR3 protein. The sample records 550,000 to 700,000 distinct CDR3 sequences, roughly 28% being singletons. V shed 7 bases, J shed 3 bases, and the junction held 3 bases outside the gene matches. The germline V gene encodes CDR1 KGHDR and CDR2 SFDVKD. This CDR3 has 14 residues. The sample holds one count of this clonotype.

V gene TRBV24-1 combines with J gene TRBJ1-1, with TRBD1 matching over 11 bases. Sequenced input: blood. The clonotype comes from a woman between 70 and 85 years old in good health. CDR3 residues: CATSPGQGDTEAFF. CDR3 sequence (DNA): TGTGCCACCAGCCCGGGACAGGGGGACACTGAAGCTTTCTTT.